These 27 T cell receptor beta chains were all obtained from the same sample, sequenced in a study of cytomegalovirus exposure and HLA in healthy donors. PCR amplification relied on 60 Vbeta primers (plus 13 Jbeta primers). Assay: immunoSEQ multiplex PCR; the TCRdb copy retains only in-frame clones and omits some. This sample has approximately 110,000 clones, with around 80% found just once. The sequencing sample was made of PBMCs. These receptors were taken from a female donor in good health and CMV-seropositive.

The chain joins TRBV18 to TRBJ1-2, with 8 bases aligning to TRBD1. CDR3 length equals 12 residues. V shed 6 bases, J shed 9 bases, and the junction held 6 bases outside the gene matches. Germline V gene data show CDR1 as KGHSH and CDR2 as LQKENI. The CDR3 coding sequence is TGTGCCAGCTCGGACAGGGATGTACGCTACACCTTC. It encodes CASSDRDVRYTF.

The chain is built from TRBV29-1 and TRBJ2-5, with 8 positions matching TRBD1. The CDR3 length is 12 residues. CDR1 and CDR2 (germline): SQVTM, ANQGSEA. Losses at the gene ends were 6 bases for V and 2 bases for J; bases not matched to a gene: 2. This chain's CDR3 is CSVRTGQETQYF. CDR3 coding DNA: TGCAGCGTCCGGACAGGGCAAGAGACCCAGTACTTC.

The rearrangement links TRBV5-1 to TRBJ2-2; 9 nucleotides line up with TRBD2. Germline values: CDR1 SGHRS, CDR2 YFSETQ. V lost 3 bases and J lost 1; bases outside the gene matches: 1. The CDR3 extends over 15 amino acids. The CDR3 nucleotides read TGCGCCAGCAGCTCGACTAGCGGGAACACCGGGGAGCTGTTTTTT. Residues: CASSSTSGNTGELFF.

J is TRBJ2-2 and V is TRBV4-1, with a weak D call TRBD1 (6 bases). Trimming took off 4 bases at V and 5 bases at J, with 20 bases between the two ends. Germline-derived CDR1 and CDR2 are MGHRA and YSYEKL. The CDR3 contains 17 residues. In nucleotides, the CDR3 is TGCGCCAGCAGCCTCTCATCACCTGGGGGCGGGACCGGGGAGCTGTTTTTT. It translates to CASSLSSPGGGTGELFF.

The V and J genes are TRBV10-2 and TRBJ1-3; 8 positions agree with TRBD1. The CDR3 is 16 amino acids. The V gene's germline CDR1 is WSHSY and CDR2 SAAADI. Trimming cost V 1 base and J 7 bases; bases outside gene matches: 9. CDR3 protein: CASSEWTGPSRNTIYF. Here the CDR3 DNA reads TGCGCCAGCAGTGAGTGGACAGGGCCCTCGAGGAACACCATATATTTT.

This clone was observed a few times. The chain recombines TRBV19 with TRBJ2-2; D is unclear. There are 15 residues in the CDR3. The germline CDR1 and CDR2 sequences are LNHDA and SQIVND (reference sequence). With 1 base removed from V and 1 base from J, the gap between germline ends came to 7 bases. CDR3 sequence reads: CASSIVTLNTGELFF. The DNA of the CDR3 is TGTGCCAGTAGTATAGTCACTTTGAACACCGGGGAGCTGTTTTTT.

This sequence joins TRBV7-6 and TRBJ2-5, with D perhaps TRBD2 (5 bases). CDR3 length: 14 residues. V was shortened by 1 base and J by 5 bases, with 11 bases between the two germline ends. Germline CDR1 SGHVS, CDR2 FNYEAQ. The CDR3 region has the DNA TGTGCCAGCAGCTTAGGTAGCGTATTGGAGACCCAGTACTTC. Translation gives CASSLGSVLETQYF.

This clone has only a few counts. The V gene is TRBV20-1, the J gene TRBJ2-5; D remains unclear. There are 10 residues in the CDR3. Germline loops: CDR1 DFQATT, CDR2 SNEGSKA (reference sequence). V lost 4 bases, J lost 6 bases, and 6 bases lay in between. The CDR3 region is CSAKRKTQYF. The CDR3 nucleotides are TGCAGTGCTAAGCGTAAGACCCAGTACTTC.

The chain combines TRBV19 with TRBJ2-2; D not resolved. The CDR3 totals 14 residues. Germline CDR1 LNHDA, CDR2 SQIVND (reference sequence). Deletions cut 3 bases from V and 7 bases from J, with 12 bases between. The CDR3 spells CASSILSVGGELFF. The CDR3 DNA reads TGTGCCAGTAGTATTTTATCTGTCGGCGGGGAGCTGTTTTTT.

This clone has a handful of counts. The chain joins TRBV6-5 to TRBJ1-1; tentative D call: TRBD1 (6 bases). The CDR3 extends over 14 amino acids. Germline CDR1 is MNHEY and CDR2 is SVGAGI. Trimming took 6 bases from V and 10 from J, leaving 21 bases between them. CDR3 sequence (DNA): TGTGCCAGCAGCTCCGGCGGGGGGCTAAGATCAGCTTTCTTT. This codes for CASSSGGGLRSAFF.

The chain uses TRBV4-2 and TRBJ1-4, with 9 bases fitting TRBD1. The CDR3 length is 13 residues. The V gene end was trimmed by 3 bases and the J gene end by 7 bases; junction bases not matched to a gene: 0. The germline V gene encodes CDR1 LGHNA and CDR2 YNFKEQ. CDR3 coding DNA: TGTGCCAGCAGCCAGACAGGGGGTGAAAAACTGTTTTTT. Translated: CASSQTGGEKLFF.

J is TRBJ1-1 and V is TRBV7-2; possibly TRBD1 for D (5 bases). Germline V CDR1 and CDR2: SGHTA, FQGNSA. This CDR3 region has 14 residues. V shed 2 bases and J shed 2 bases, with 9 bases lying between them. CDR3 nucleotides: TGTGCCAGCAGCTTACAGGGAGGAAACACTGAAGCTTTCTTT. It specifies CASSLQGGNTEAFF.

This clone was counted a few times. In DNA form, the CDR3 reads TGTGCCAGCAGTTACATCACGGGAGAGACCCAGTACTTC. Protein product: CASSYITGETQYF. V usage is TRBV6-5 and J usage is TRBJ2-5; D uncertain. In germline, CDR1 is MNHEY, CDR2 SVGAGI. CDR3 size: 13 residues. The V and J ends lost 2 bases and 4 bases respectively, with 8 bases between them.

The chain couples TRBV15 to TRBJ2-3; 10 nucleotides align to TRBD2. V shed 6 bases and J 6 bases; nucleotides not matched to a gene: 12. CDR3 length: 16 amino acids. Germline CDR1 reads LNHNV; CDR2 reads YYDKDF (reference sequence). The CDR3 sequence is CATRGKAGGDGDTQYF. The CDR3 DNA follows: TGTGCCACCAGAGGAAAAGCGGGAGGGGACGGGGATACGCAGTATTTT.

The CDR3 region has the DNA TGTGCCAGCAGTGGGACAGGGGATCAGCCCCAGCATTTT. Amino acid sequence: CASSGTGDQPQHF. The chain combines TRBV9 with TRBJ1-5, with TRBD1 matching 10 bases. The germline CDR1 and CDR2 sequences are SGDLS and YYNGEE. J lost 5 bases, V lost 5 bases, and 1 base had no gene match. This CDR3 has 13 amino acids.

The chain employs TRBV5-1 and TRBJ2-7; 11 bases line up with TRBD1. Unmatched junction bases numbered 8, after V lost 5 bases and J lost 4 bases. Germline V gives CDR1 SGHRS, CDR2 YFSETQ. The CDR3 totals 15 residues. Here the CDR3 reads CASRTDRGPFYEQYF. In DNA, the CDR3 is TGCGCCAGCAGAACGGACAGGGGGCCATTTTACGAGCAGTACTTC. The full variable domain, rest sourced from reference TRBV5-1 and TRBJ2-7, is KAGVTQTPRYLIKTRGQQVTLSCSPISGHRSVSWYQQTPGQGLQFLFEYFSETQRNKGNFPGRFSGRQFSNSRSEMNVSTLELGDSALYLCASRTDRGPFYEQYFGPGTRLTVT.

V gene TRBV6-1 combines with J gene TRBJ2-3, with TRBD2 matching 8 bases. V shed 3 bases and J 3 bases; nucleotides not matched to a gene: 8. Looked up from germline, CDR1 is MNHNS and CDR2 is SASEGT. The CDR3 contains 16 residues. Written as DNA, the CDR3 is TGTGCCAGCAGTGACCGACTAGCGCAAATGACAGATACGCAGTATTTT. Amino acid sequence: CASSDRLAQMTDTQYF.

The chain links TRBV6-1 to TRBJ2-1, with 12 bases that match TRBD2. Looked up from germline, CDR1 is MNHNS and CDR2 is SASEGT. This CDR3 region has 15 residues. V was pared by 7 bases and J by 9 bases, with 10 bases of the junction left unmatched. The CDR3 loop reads CASTASSGRAGEQFF. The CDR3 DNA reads TGTGCCAGCACCGCTTCTAGCGGGAGGGCCGGTGAGCAGTTCTTC.

The CDR3 sequence is CASSYIRGTEAFF. The CDR3 DNA sequence: TGTGCCAGCAGTTATATCAGGGGTACTGAAGCTTTCTTT. This chain joins TRBV6-6 and TRBJ1-1, with D perhaps matching TRBD1 (6 bases). V was cut by 3 bases and J by 5 bases, with 10 bases left in between. The CDR3 spans 13 residues. Germline CDR1 is MNHNY and CDR2 is SVGAGI (reference sequence).

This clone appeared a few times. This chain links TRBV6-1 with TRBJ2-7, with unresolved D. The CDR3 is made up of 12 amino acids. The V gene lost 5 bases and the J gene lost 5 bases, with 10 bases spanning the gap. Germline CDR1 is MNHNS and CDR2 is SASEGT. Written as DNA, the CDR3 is TGTGCCAGCAGTCAGATTCAGGACGAGCAGTACTTC. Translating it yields CASSQIQDEQYF.

CDR3 protein: CASSPQGKRAFF. The CDR3 nucleotides read TGTGCCAGCAGCCCCCAGGGGAAGAGAGCTTTCTTT. The chain uses TRBV5-6 and TRBJ1-1, with D possibly matching TRBD1 (6 bases). Germline V gives CDR1 SGHDT, CDR2 YYEEEE. V was shortened by 4 bases and J by 10 bases, with 14 bases between the two germline ends. This CDR3 contains 12 residues.

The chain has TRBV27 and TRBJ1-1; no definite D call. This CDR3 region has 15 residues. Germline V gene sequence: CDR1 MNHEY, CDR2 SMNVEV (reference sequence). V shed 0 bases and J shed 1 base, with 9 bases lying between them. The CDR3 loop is CASSLSFRGNTEAFF. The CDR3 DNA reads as TGTGCCAGCAGTTTATCGTTCCGGGGGAACACTGAAGCTTTCTTT.

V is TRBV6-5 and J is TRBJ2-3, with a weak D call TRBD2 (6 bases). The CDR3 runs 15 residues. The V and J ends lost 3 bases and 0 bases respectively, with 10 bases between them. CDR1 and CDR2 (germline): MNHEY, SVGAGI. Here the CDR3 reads CASSYGGDSTDTQYF. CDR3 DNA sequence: TGTGCCAGCAGTTATGGCGGGGACAGCACAGATACGCAGTATTTT.

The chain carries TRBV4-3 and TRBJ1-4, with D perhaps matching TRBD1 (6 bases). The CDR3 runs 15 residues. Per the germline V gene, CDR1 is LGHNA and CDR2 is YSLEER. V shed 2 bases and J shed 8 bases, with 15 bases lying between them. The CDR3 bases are TGCGCCAGCAGCCAATTTCAGGGGCCGGGAGAAAAACTGTTTTTT. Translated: CASSQFQGPGEKLFF.

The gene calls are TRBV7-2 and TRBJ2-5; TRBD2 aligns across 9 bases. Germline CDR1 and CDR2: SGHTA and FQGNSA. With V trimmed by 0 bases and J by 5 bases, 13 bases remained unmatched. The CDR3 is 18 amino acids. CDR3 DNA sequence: TGTGCCAGCAGCTTAGCCCCACTGGGCGCGGGGGGGCTGGAGACCCAGTACTTC. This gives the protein CASSLAPLGAGGLETQYF.

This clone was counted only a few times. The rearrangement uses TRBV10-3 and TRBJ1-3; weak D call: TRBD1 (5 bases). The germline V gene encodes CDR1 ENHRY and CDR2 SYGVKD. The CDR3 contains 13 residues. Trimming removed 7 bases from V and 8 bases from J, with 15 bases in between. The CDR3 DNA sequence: TGTGCCATCAAGGAGGGCAGGGCGGACACCATATATTTT. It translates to CAIKEGRADTIYF.

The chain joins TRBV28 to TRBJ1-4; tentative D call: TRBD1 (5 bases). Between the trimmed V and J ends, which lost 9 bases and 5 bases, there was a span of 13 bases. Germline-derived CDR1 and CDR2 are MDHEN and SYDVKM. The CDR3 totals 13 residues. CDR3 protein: CASRGTVNEKLFF. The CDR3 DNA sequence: TGTGCCAGTCGGGGGACGGTGAATGAAAAACTGTTTTTT.